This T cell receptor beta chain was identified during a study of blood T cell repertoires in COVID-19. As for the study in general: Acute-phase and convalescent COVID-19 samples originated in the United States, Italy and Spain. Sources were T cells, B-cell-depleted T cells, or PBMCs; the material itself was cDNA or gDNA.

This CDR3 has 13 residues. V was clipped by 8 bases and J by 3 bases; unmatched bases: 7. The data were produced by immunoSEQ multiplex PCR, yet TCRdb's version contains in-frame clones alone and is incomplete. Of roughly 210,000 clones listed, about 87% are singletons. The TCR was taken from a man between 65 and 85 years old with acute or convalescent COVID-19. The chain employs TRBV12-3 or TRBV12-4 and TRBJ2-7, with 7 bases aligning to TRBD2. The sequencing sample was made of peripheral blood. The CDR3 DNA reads TGTGCCAGCGGCGGGAGACGGGGCTACGAGCAGTACTTC. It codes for CASGGRRGYEQYF.